Here is one T cell receptor (beta chain) with its context. Its cognate antigen is unknown. The CDR3 is made up of 17 amino acids. Germline V lookup: CDR1 SGHRS, CDR2 YFSETQ. V gave up 0 bases and J gave up 2 bases; unmatched junction bases: 7. The sample comes from a study of CD8+CD57+ T cells in acquired aplastic anemia. Overall study: An average of 3.2 ug of DNA was obtained from sorted CD4+ and CD8+ cells. Points from the study as a whole: Any difference that existed in CD8+ Simpson's diversity between patients and controls was not significant.

Those patients picked for sequencing had displayed CD8+CD57+ cell expansion on flow cytometry. At the time of blood sampling, patients had not yet received any therapy. The template for TCR beta VDJ and CDR3 sequence profiling was genomic DNA. TCRdb reanalysed the reads using MiXCR and keeps one entry per CDR3 protein. The repertoire holds some 170,000 distinct CDR3 sequences, with around 75% as singletons. The gene calls are TRBV5-1 and TRBJ2-1; TRBD2 agrees at 8 bases. Sequences were obtained from sorted CD4+, CD8+, or CD8+CD57+ T cells (not recorded which) from PBMCs. This clonotype originated in a human donor with aplastic anemia. This chain's CDR3 is CASSLGHSGAAYNEQFF. The DNA of the CDR3 is TGCGCCAGCAGCTTGGGTCATAGCGGGGCCGCCTACAATGAGCAGTTCTTC.